The rows below give T cell receptor beta chains drawn from one sample of a study of blood T cell repertoires in COVID-19. The assay was immunoSEQ multiplex PCR, and TCRdb's table has in-frame clones only and misses some. Among fewer than 25,000 clones listed, 90% were seen once. The sequenced sample consisted of peripheral blood. These receptors were obtained from a man aged 70 or older with acute or convalescent COVID-19. CDR3s include the opening cysteine and the closing phenylalanine or tryptophan. The D gene is left open where the match is weak. Size values are once, few and many counts, or a class for expanded clones, and some rows have none.

abundance: once
d_gene: TRBD1
j_gene: TRBJ2-1
v_gene: TRBV11-3
len: 15
CDR3aa: CASSLDRGQWNEQFF
CDR3nt: TGTGCCAGCAGCTTAGACAGGGGGCAGTGGAATGAGCAGTTCTTC

abundance: NA
d_gene: NA
j_gene: TRBJ1-5
v_gene: TRBV6-6
len: 16
CDR3aa: CASSLQREGFGQPQHF
CDR3nt: TGTGCCAGCAGTCTACAGCGAGAGGGATTCGGTCAGCCCCAGCATTTT

abundance: NA
d_gene: NA
j_gene: TRBJ1-1
v_gene: TRBV7-9
len: 13
CDR3aa: CASSLLGGTEAFF
CDR3nt: TGTGCCAGCAGCTTGCTCGGCGGCACTGAAGCTTTCTTT

abundance: NA
d_gene: NA
j_gene: TRBJ2-1
v_gene: TRBV28
len: 13
CDR3aa: CASKDTAYNEQFF
CDR3nt: TGTGCCAGCAAGGATACAGCCTACAATGAGCAGTTCTTC

abundance: NA
d_gene: NA
j_gene: TRBJ2-7
v_gene: TRBV7-2
len: 14
CDR3aa: CASSLDPGVYEQYF
CDR3nt: TGTGCCAGCAGCTTAGATCCGGGGGTCTACGAGCAGTACTTC

abundance: NA
d_gene: TRBD2
j_gene: TRBJ2-1
v_gene: TRBV9
len: 18
CDR3aa: CASREASGRDATYNEQFF
CDR3nt: TGTGCCAGCAGGGAGGCTAGCGGGAGGGACGCGACCTACAATGAGCAGTTCTTC

abundance: NA
d_gene: NA
j_gene: TRBJ1-6
v_gene: TRBV6-5
len: 16
CDR3aa: CASSYTSDRTNSPLHF
CDR3nt: TGTGCCAGCAGTTACACCTCCGACAGAACCAATTCACCCCTCCACTTT

abundance: NA
d_gene: NA
j_gene: TRBJ2-1
v_gene: TRBV18
len: 15
CDR3aa: CASSPSAARADEQFF
CDR3nt: TGTGCCAGCTCACCCTCTGCGGCCAGGGCGGATGAGCAGTTCTTC

abundance: NA
d_gene: NA
j_gene: TRBJ2-7
v_gene: TRBV5-1
len: 14
CDR3aa: CASSLGPGSYEQYF
CDR3nt: TGCGCCAGCAGCTTGGGGCCTGGCTCCTACGAGCAGTACTTC

abundance: NA
d_gene: TRBD1
j_gene: TRBJ2-6
v_gene: TRBV9
len: 17
CDR3aa: CASSRTGGISGANVLTF
CDR3nt: TGTGCCAGCAGCAGAACAGGGGGTATTTCTGGGGCCAACGTCCTGACTTTC

abundance: NA
d_gene: NA
j_gene: TRBJ2-3
v_gene: TRBV5-1
len: 14
CDR3aa: CASKEGVGTDTQYF
CDR3nt: TGCGCCAGCAAGGAGGGAGTAGGGACAGATACGCAGTATTTT

abundance: NA
d_gene: TRBD1
j_gene: TRBJ2-7
v_gene: TRBV7-2
len: 14
CDR3aa: CASNHRDRVYEQYF
CDR3nt: TGTGCCAGCAACCACCGGGACAGGGTGTACGAGCAGTACTTC

abundance: NA
d_gene: TRBD2
j_gene: TRBJ2-3
v_gene: TRBV7-2
len: 17
CDR3aa: CASSSQGRGKPTDTQYF
CDR3nt: TGTGCCAGCAGCTCCCAAGGGCGGGGGAAGCCCACAGATACGCAGTATTTT

abundance: NA
d_gene: NA
j_gene: TRBJ2-5
v_gene: TRBV5-4
len: 13
CDR3aa: CASSTWGLETQYF
CDR3nt: TGTGCCAGCAGCACTTGGGGGCTAGAGACCCAGTACTTC

abundance: NA
d_gene: TRBD2
j_gene: TRBJ2-5
v_gene: TRBV10-3
len: 14
CDR3aa: CAISDPGLVETQYF
CDR3nt: TGTGCCATCAGTGACCCGGGACTAGTGGAGACCCAGTACTTC

abundance: NA
d_gene: NA
j_gene: TRBJ2-3
v_gene: TRBV10-3
len: 14
CDR3aa: CAISSALRGDTQYF
CDR3nt: TGTGCCATCAGTTCAGCCCTACGGGGAGATACGCAGTATTTT

abundance: NA
d_gene: NA
j_gene: TRBJ1-3
v_gene: TRBV10-3
len: 15
CDR3aa: CAISETQGSGNTIYF
CDR3nt: TGTGCCATCAGTGAGACCCAGGGCTCTGGAAACACCATATATTTT

abundance: NA
d_gene: NA
j_gene: TRBJ2-1
v_gene: TRBV5-1
len: 12
CDR3aa: CASSSLLGEQFF
CDR3nt: TGCGCCAGCAGCTCACTACTAGGCGAGCAGTTCTTC

abundance: NA
d_gene: TRBD1
j_gene: TRBJ1-2
v_gene: TRBV7-2
len: 15
CDR3aa: CASSLAGQGSYGYTF
CDR3nt: TGTGCCAGCAGCTTAGCGGGACAGGGGTCCTATGGCTACACCTTC

abundance: NA
d_gene: NA
j_gene: TRBJ2-4
v_gene: TRBV28
len: 16
CDR3aa: CASSLGLGQALNIQYF
CDR3nt: TGTGCCAGCAGCTTAGGTTTGGGGCAGGCTCTAAACATTCAGTACTTC

abundance: NA
d_gene: NA
j_gene: TRBJ1-4
v_gene: TRBV7-9
len: 14
CDR3aa: CASSLQGTNEKLFF
CDR3nt: TGTGCCAGCAGCTTACAGGGGACTAATGAAAAACTGTTTTTT

abundance: NA
d_gene: TRBD1
j_gene: TRBJ1-1
v_gene: TRBV18
len: 15
CDR3aa: CASSPRTGGNTEAFF
CDR3nt: TGTGCCAGCTCACCACGCACAGGGGGGAACACTGAAGCTTTCTTT

abundance: once
d_gene: NA
j_gene: TRBJ1-2
v_gene: TRBV25-1
len: 14
CDR3aa: CASSEAGRSYGYTF
CDR3nt: TGTGCCAGCAGTGAGGCAGGGAGGTCCTATGGCTACACCTTC

abundance: NA
d_gene: NA
j_gene: TRBJ2-3
v_gene: TRBV6-6
len: 11
CDR3aa: CASSTESTQYF
CDR3nt: TGTGCCAGCAGTACCGAGTCTACGCAGTATTTT

abundance: once
d_gene: TRBD1
j_gene: TRBJ1-6
v_gene: TRBV28
len: 15
CDR3aa: CASFRGTGGREPLHF
CDR3nt: TGTGCCAGCTTCAGGGGGACAGGGGGCCGGGAACCCCTCCACTTT

abundance: NA
d_gene: NA
j_gene: TRBJ1-2
v_gene: TRBV29-1
len: 15
CDR3aa: CSASTTGTLNYGYTF
CDR3nt: TGCAGCGCATCTACCACCGGGACACTCAATTATGGCTACACCTTC

abundance: NA
d_gene: NA
j_gene: TRBJ1-1
v_gene: TRBV12-3/TRBV12-4
len: 13
CDR3aa: CASRRQANTEAFF
CDR3nt: TGTGCCAGCAGAAGACAGGCGAACACTGAAGCTTTCTTT

abundance: NA
d_gene: TRBD1
j_gene: TRBJ2-7
v_gene: TRBV2
len: 13
CDR3aa: CASSTDRVGEQYF
CDR3nt: TGTGCCAGCAGTACAGACAGGGTCGGAGAGCAGTACTTC

abundance: NA
d_gene: TRBD1
j_gene: TRBJ1-6
v_gene: TRBV27
len: 15
CDR3aa: CASSYVTGVNSPLHF
CDR3nt: TGTGCCAGCAGTTACGTGACAGGGGTAAATTCACCCCTCCACTTT